This TCR beta chain emerged from a study of vaccination effects on CD4 cells after COVID-19. The overall study: There were a few convalescent patients sampled both early and late after vaccination.

The study, taken as a whole, reports: Researchers reported few convalescent patients and no early post-infection timepoints in the study.

V was pared by 6 bases and J by 8 bases, with 13 bases between. Germline CDR1 MGHRA, CDR2 YSYEKL. The length of the CDR3 is 12 residues. Of note for this clone: Its antigen is unidentified.

The assay was immunoSEQ multiplex PCR, and TCRdb's table has in-frame clones only and misses some. The data contain 17,000 or so clones, over 60% of them seen just once; the ten biggest clones take up roughly 19%. Within the ViraFEST assay, antigen-specific CD4+ T cells underwent expansion with viral peptide pools prior to sequencing. Once cultured for more than nine days, the cells underwent separation to obtain CD4+ T cells. The individual was infected with SARS-CoV-2 between March and December 2020, as confirmed by PCR. Two doses of either BNT162b2 or mRNA-1273 were given to each participant. About 2.1 million PBMC were placed in each well, which was supplemented with approximately 10 IU/ml IL-2 and roughly 10 ug/ml peptides. Cultures had half their medium replaced with IL-2 medium on days 3 and 7.

The sequences come from CD4+ T cells from PBMCs cultured with SARS-CoV-2 spike peptides, collected after COVID-19 vaccination. The rearrangement uses TRBV4-1 and TRBJ1-2, with a possible D match to TRBD1 (5 bases). This sequence originates from a human donor who had a prior SARS-CoV-2 infection. CDR3 amino acids: CASSPEPGGYTF. In DNA, the CDR3 is TGCGCCAGCAGTCCGGAGCCAGGGGGCTACACCTTC.